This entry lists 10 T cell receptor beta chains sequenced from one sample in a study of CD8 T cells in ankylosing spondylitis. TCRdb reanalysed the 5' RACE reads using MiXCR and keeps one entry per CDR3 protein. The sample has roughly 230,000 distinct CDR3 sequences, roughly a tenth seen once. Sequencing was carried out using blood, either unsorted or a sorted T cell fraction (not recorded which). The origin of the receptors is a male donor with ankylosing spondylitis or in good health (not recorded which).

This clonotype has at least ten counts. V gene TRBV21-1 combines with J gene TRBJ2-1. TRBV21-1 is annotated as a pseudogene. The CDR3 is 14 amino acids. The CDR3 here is CASSSRLTHSEQFF. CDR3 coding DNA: TGTGCCAGCAGCTCGAGACTGACTCACAGTGAGCAGTTCTTC.

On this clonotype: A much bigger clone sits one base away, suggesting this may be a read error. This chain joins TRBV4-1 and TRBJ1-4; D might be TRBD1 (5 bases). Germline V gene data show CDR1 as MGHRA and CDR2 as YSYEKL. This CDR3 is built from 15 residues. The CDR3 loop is CASSQRVGTNETLFF. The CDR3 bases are TGCGCCAGCAGCCAAAGGGTAGGGACTAATGAAACACTGTTTTTT.

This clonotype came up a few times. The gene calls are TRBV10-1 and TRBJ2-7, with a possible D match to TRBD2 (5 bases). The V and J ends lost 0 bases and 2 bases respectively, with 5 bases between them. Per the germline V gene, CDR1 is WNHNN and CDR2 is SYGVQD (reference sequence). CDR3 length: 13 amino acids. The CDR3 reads CASSESTTYEQYF. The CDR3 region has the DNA TGCGCCAGCAGTGAGTCGACTACCTACGAGCAGTACTTC.

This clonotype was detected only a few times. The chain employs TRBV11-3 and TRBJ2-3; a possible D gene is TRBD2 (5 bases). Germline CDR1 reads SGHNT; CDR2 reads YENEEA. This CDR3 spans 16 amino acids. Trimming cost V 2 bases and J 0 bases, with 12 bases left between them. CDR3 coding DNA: TGTGCCAGCAGCTTACGGGGAACGGCTAGCACAGATACGCAGTATTTT. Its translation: CASSLRGTASTDTQYF.

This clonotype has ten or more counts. The CDR3 reads CASSPGTDTEAFF. The CDR3, as DNA: TGCGCCAGCAGCCCGGGGACAGACACTGAAGCTTTCTTT. This rearrangement joins TRBV5-1 to TRBJ1-1, with TRBD1 matching over 7 bases. CDR3 length: 13 amino acids. Germline CDR1 is SGHRS and CDR2 is YFSETQ. Trimming cost V 4 bases and J 3 bases; bases outside gene matches: 3. Together with reference TRBV5-1 and TRBJ1-1, the CDR3 gives the full variable domain: KAGVTQTPRYLIKTRGQQVTLSCSPISGHRSVSWYQQTPGQGLQFLFEYFSETQRNKGNFPGRFSGRQFSNSRSEMNVSTLELGDSALYLCASSPGTDTEAFFGQGTRLTVV.

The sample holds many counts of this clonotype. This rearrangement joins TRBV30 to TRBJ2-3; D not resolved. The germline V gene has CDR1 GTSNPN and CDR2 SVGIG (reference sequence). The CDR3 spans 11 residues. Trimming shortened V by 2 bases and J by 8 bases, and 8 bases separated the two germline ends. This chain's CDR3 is CAWSNGITQYF. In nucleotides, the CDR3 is TGTGCCTGGAGTAATGGAATTACGCAGTATTTT.

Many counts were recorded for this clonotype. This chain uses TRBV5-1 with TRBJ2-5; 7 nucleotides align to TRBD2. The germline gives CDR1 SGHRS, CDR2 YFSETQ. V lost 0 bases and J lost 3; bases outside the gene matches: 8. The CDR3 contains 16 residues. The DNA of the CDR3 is TGCGCCAGCAGCTTGGCCCCTAGCGGCACGAAAGAGACCCAGTACTTC. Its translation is CASSLAPSGTKETQYF.

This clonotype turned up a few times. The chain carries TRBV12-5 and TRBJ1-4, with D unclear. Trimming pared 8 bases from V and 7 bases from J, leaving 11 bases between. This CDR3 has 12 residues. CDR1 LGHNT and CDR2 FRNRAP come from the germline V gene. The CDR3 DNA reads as TGTGCTAGTAAGGGTTTAAGTGAAAAACTGTTTTTT. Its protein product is CASKGLSEKLFF.

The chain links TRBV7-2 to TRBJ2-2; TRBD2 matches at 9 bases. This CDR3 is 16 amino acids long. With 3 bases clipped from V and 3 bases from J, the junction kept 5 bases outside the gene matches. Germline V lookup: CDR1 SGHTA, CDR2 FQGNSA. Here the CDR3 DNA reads TGTGCCAGCAGCTTCCTAGCGGGGAGAGACACCGGGGAGCTGTTTTTT. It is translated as CASSFLAGRDTGELFF. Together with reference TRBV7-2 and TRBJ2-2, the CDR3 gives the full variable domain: GAGVSQSPSNKVTEKGKDVELRCDPISGHTALYWYRQSLGQGLEFLIYFQGNSAPDKSGLPSDRFSAERTGGSVSTLTIQRTQQEDSAVYLCASSFLAGRDTGELFFGEGSRLTVL.

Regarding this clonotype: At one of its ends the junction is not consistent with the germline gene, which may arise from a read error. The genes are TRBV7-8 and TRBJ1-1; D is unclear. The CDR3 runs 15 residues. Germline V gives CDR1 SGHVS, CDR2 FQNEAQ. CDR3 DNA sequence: TGTGCCGGCAGCCCGTCGGCCCGGGAGGCTACTGAAGCTTTCTTT. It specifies CAGSPSAREATEAFF.